This TCR beta chain was documented in a study of T cells in Graves' hyperthyroidism and ophthalmopathy. What was amplified from RNA transcripts were TCR beta CDR3 regions. The TCR CDR3 was amplified in a first-round RT-PCR using the HTBI primer set. TCRdb reprocessed the multiplex PCR reads via MiXCR and lists one record per CDR3 protein. This sample has more than 500,000 distinct CDR3 sequences, with about 14% found just once. In the ophthalmopathy cohort, Clinical Activity Score was at least 3, NOSPECS grade at least 4, and duration under 3 months. Diagnostic decisions used clinical symptoms, serum thyroxine and TRAb, thyroid ultrasound and orbital computed tomography. The V end was cut by 5 bases, the J end by 3 bases, with 17 bases between. This CDR3 has 15 residues. Germline V gene sequence: CDR1 SEHNR, CDR2 FQNEAQ (reference sequence). This clonotype occurred many times.

The sequence came from a woman between 40 and 55 years old with Graves' ophthalmopathy. The sample taken for sequencing was blood. The V and J genes are TRBV7-9 and TRBJ2-7; TRBD2 might be the D (7 bases). CDR3 sequence (DNA): TGTGCCAGCAGCCCAAGGGGGGGGCCGATCTACGAGCAGTACTTC. Residues: CASSPRGGPIYEQYF. The entire variable domain, with the rest obtained from reference TRBV7-9 and TRBJ2-7, is as follows: DTGVSQNPRHKITKRGQNVTFRCDPISEHNRLYWYRQTLGQGPEFLTYFQNEAQLEKSRLLSDRFSAERPKGSFSTLEIQRTEQGDSAMYLCASSPRGGPIYEQYFGPGTRLTVT.